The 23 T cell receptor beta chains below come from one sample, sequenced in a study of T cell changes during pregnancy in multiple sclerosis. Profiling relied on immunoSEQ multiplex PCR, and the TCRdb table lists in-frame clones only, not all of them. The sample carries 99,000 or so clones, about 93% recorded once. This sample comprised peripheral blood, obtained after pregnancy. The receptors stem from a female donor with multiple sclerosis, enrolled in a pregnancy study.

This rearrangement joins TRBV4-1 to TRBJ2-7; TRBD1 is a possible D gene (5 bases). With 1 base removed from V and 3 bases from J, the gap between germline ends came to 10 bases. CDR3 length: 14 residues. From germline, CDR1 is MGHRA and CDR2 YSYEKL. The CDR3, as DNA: TGCGCCAGCAGCCAAGTCACAGGAAACTACGAGCAGTACTTC. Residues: CASSQVTGNYEQYF.

DNA for the CDR3: TGTGCCAGCAGCGTAACTAGCGGGAGTACAGATACGCAGTATTTT. Its translation is CASSVTSGSTDTQYF. This chain connects TRBV9 to TRBJ2-3; 11 bases agree with TRBD2. Unmatched junction bases numbered 1, after V lost 1 base and J lost 3 bases. Germline lookup yields CDR1 SGDLS and CDR2 YYNGEE. The CDR3 spans 15 residues.

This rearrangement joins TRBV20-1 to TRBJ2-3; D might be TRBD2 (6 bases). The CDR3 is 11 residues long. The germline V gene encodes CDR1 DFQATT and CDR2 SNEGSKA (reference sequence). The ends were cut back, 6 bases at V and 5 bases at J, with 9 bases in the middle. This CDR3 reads CSAEGLDTQYF. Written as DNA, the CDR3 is TGCAGTGCAGAGGGACTAGATACGCAGTATTTT.

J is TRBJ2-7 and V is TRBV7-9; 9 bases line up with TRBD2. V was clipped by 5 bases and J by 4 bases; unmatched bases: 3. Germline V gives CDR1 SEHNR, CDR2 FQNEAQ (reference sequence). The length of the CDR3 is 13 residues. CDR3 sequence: CASSRTSGYEQYF. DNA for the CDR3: TGTGCCAGCAGCCGCACTAGCGGGTACGAGCAGTACTTC.

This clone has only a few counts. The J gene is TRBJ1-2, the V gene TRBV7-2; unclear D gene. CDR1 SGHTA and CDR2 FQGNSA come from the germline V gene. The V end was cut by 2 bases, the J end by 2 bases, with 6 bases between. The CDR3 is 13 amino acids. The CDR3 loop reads CASSLQANYGYTF. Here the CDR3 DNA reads TGTGCCAGCAGCTTACAGGCAAACTATGGCTACACCTTC.

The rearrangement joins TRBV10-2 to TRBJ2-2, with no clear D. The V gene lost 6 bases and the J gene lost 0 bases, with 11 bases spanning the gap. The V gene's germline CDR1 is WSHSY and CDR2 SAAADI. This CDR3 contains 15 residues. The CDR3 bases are TGCGCCAGCAGAATCGGTTCTGCGAACACCGGGGAGCTGTTTTTT. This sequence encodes CASRIGSANTGELFF.

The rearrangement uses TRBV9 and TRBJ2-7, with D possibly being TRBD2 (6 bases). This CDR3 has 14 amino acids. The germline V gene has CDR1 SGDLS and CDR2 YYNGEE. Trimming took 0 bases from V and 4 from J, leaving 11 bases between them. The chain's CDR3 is CASSVGGGVYEQYF. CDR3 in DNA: TGTGCCAGCAGCGTAGGAGGCGGGGTTTACGAGCAGTACTTC.

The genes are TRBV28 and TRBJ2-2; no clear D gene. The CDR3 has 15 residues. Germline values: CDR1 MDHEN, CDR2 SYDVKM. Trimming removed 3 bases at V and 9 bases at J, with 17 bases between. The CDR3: CASSFKGVRVWELFF. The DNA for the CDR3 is TGTGCCAGCAGTTTTAAAGGCGTTCGGGTGTGGGAGCTGTTTTTT.

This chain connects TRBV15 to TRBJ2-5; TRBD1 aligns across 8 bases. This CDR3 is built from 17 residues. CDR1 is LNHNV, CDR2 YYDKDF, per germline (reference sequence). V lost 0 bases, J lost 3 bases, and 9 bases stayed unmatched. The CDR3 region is CATSRDPPGQVKETQYF. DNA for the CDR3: TGTGCCACCAGCAGAGATCCCCCGGGACAGGTAAAAGAGACCCAGTACTTC.

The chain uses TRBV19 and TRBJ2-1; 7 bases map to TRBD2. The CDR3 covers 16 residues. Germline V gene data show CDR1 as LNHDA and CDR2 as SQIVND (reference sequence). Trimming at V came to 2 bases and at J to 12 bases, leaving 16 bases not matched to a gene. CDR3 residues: CASSIWGGERDFVQFF. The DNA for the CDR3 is TGTGCCAGTAGTATATGGGGCGGGGAGCGGGACTTTGTGCAGTTCTTC.

CDR3 sequence reads: CASSRDRYTDTQYF. CDR3 DNA sequence: TGCGCCAGCAGTCGGGACAGATACACAGATACGCAGTATTTT. The chain has TRBV5-1 and TRBJ2-3; 7 bases are a match to TRBD1. The CDR3 length is 14 residues. The J segment lost 2 bases and the V segment lost 5 bases, leaving 5 bases of the junction unmatched. The V gene's germline CDR1 is SGHRS and CDR2 YFSETQ.

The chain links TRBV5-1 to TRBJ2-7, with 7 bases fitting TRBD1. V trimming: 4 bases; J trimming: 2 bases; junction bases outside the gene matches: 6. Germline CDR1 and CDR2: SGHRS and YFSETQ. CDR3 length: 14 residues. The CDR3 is CASSQDRPPYEQYF. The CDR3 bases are TGCGCCAGCAGCCAGGACAGGCCTCCCTACGAGCAGTACTTC.

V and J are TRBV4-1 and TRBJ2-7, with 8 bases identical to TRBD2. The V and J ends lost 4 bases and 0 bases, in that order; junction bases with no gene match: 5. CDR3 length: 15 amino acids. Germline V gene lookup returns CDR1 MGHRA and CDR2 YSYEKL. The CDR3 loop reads CASSLLLAGSYEQYF. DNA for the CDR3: TGCGCCAGCAGCCTTCTTCTAGCGGGCTCCTACGAGCAGTACTTC.

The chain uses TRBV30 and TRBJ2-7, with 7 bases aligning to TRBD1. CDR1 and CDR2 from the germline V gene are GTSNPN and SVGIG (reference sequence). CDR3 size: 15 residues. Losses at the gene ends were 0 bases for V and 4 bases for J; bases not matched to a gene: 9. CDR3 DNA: TGTGCCTGGAGTGTACAGGTAGGGGGCGAATACGAGCAGTACTTC. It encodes CAWSVQVGGEYEQYF.

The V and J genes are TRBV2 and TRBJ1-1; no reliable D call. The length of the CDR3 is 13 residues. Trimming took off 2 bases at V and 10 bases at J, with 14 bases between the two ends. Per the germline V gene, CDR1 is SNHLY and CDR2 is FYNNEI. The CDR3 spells CASSEWLGRGAFF. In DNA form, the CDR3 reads TGTGCCAGCAGTGAATGGTTAGGGAGAGGAGCTTTCTTT.

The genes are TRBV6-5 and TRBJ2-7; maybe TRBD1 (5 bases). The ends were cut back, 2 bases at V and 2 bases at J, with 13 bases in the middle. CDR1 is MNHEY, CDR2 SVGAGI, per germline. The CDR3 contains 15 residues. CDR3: CASSYGQGRAYEQYF. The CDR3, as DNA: TGTGCCAGCAGTTACGGTCAGGGTAGGGCCTACGAGCAGTACTTC.

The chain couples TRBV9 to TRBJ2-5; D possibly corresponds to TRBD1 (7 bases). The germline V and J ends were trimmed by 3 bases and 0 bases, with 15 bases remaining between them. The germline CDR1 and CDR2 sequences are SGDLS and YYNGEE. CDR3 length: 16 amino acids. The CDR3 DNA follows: TGTGCCAGCAGCGAGGAGGGACAGCCCCACCAAGAGACCCAGTACTTC. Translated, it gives CASSEEGQPHQETQYF.

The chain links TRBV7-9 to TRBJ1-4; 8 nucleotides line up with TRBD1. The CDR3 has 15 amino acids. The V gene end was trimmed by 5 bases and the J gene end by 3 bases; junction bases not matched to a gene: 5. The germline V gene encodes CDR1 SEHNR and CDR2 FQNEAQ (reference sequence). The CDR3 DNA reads TGTGCCAGCAGCCCCGACAGGGGCGCTAATGAAAAACTGTTTTTT. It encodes CASSPDRGANEKLFF.

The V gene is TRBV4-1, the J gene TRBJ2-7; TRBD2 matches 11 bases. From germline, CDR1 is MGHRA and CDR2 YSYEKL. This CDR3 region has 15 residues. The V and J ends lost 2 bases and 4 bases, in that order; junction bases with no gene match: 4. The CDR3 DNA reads TGCGCCAGCAGCCAATATAGCGGGAGGGGGTACGAGCAGTACTTC. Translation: CASSQYSGRGYEQYF.

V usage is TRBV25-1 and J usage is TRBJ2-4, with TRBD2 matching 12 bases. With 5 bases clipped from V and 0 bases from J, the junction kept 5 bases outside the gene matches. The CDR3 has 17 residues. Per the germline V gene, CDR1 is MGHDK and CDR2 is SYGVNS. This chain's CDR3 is CASSSGTSGLAKNIQYF. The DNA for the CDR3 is TGTGCCAGCAGTTCCGGGACTAGCGGGCTAGCCAAAAACATTCAGTACTTC.

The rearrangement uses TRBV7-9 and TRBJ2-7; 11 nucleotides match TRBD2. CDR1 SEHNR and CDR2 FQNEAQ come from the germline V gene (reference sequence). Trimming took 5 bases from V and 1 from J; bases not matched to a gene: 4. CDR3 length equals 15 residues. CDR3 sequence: CASSPRTSGSYEQYF. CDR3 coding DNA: TGTGCCAGCAGCCCAAGGACTAGCGGGTCCTACGAGCAGTACTTC.

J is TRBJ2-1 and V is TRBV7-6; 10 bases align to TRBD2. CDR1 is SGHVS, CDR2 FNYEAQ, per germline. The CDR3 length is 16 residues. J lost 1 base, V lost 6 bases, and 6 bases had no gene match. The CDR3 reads CASSLEAGGSYNEQFF. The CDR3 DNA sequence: TGTGCCAGCAGTTTGGAAGCGGGAGGGTCCTACAATGAGCAGTTCTTC.

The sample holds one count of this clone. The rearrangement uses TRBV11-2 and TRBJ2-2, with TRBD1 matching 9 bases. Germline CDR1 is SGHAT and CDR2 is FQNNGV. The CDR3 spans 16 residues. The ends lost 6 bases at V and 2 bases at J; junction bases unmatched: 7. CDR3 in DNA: TGTGCCAGCAGACAACCGGGACAGGGAAACACCGGGGAGCTGTTTTTT. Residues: CASRQPGQGNTGELFF. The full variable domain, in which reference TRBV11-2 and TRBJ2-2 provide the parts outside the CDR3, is EAGVAQSPRYKIIEKRQSVAFWCNPISGHATLYWYQQILGQGPKLLIQFQNNGVVDDSQLPKDRFSAERLKGVDSTLKIQPAKLEDSAVYLCASRQPGQGNTGELFFGEGSRLTVL.